The rows below give T cell receptor beta chains drawn from one sample of a study of graft-versus-host responses after intestinal transplantation. No cognate antigen is known for these TCRs. Clones were sequenced by immunoSEQ multiplex PCR, and TCRdb holds only the in-frame ones, with some missing. The top ten hold 8% of the sample, which has 78,000 or so clones, roughly 84% seen once. Sequencing was performed on unstimulated CD8+ T cells sorted from spleen or lymph node cells, taken before transplant. These receptors came from a human donor who was the organ donor for an intestinal transplant. Both conserved end residues are trimmed from each CDR3. The D gene is left open where the match is weak. Some rows have no size entry. The others give once, few or many, or a class for an expanded clone.

V gene	D gene	clone size	J gene	CDR3 protein
TRBV9	NA	NA	TRBJ2-6	ASSATGMAGANVLT
TRBV4-1	TRBD1	NA	TRBJ1-6	ASRVQGSNSPLH
TRBV7-9	NA	once	TRBJ1-1	ASSFGYRMDTEAF
TRBV11-3	NA	NA	TRBJ1-2	ASSLGTGRPPSRYGYT
TRBV6-4	TRBD2	NA	TRBJ2-3	ASSESGGATDTQY
TRBV4-1	NA	NA	TRBJ1-1	ASSQGQATEAF
TRBV7-9	NA	NA	TRBJ1-1	ASSLPTGSMNTEAF
TRBV6-4	NA	NA	TRBJ1-2	ASSEVHGQIYGYT
TRBV4-2	NA	NA	TRBJ1-2	ASSQDEGRQNYGYT
TRBV28	NA	once	TRBJ2-7	ASSLRKVMLYFGPRNYEQY
TRBV16	NA	NA	TRBJ1-1	ASSQWDTDGEAF
TRBV28	TRBD1	once	TRBJ2-7	ASGRTGFVSDEQY
TRBV15	NA	NA	TRBJ2-3	ATSRDRGLGGPDTQY
TRBV5-7	TRBD1	NA	TRBJ2-2	ASSLMGQLPVNTGELF
TRBV11-3	NA	NA	TRBJ2-3	ASSSNPYGTDTQY
TRBV7-8	NA	NA	TRBJ2-7	ASSFSYEQY
TRBV6-6	TRBD1	NA	TRBJ2-1	ASSITGGRRNEQF
TRBV4-1	NA	NA	TRBJ1-2	ASSQTSGGNYGYT
TRBV7-8	NA	NA	TRBJ1-2	ASSLDLHGYT
TRBV6-1	NA	NA	TRBJ2-7	ASFTLPAEQY
TRBV5-5	NA	NA	TRBJ1-1	ASSPGGTEAF
TRBV4-1	NA	NA	TRBJ2-3	ASSQVEMPDTQY
TRBV5-4	TRBD2	NA	TRBJ2-7	ASSQGLAGSYEQY
TRBV28	TRBD1	once	TRBJ1-2	ASSLDRFGYT
TRBV6-5	NA	NA	TRBJ2-2	ASSRTGNSGELF
TRBV4-1	NA	NA	TRBJ1-6	ASSQVFLPNSPLH
TRBV29-1	NA	NA	TRBJ2-3	SVKAETVILSGDTQY